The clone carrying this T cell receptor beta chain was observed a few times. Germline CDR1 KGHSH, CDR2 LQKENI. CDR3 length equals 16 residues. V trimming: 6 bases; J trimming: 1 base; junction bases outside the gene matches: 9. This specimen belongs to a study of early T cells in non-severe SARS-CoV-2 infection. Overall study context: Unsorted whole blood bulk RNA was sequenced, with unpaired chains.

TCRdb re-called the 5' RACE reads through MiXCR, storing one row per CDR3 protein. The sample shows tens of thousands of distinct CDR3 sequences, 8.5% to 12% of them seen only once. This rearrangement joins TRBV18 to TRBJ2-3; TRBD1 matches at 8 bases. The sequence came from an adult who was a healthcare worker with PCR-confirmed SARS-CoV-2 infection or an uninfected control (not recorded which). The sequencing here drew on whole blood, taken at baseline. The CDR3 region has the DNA TGTGCCAGCTCCACCCGGACAGGGAAAGGCACAGATACGCAGTATTTT. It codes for CASSTRTGKGTDTQYF.